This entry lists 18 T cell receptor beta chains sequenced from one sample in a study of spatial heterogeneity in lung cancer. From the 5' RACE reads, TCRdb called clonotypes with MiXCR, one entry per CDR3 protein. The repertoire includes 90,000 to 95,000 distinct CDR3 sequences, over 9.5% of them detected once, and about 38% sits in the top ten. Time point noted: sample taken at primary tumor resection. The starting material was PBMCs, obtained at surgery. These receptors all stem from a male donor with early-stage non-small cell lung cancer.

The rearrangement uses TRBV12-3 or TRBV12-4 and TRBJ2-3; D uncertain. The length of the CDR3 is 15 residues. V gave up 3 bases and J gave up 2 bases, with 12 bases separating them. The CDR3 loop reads CASSFAPAYTDTQYF. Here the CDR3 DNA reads TGTGCCAGCAGTTTTGCCCCCGCGTACACAGATACGCAGTATTTT.

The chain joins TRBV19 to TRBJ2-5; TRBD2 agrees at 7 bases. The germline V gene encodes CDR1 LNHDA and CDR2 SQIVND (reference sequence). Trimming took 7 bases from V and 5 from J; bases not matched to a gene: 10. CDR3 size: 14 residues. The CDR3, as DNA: TGTGCCAGTAAGGAGCGGGGCGGACGGGAGACCCAGTACTTC. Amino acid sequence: CASKERGGRETQYF. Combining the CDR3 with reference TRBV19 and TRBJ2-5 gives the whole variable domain DGGITQSPKYLFRKEGQNVTLSCEQNLNHDAMYWYRQDPGQGLRLIYYSQIVNDFQKGDIAEGYSVSREKKESFPLTVTSAQKNPTAFYLCASKERGGRETQYFGPGTRLLVL.

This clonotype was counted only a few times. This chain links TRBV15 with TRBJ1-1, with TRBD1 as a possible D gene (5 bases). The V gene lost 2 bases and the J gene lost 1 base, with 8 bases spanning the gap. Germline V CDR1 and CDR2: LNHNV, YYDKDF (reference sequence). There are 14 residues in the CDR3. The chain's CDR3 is CATSRKGTNTEAFF. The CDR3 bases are TGTGCCACCAGCAGAAAGGGGACGAACACTGAAGCTTTCTTT.

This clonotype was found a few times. The CDR3 protein is CASSLPPGGSQYF. CDR3 DNA: TGTGCCAGCAGTTTACCACCGGGAGGTTCGCAGTATTTT. The chain combines TRBV28 with TRBJ2-3; 7 nucleotides line up with TRBD2. V trimming: 2 bases; J trimming: 10 bases; junction bases outside the gene matches: 6. The CDR3 spans 13 residues. CDR1 and CDR2 from the germline V gene are MDHEN and SYDVKM.

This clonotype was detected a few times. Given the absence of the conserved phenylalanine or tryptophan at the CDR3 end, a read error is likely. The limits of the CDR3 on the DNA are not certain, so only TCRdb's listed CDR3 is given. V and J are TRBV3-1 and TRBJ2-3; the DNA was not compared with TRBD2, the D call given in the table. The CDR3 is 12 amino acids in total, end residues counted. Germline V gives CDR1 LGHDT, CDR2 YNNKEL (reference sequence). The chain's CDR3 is CASSQGRTVLHV.

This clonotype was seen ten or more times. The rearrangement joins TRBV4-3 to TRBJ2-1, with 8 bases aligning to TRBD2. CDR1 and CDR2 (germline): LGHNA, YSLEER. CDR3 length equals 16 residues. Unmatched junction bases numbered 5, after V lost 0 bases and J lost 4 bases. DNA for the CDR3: TGCGCCAGCAGCCAAGAAGGGCTAGCGGGTTACAATGAGCAGTTCTTC. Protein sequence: CASSQEGLAGYNEQFF.

In nucleotides, the CDR3 is TGTGCCAGCACTGCGGCCAGGGCCAACGAGCAGTACTTC. This gives the protein CASTAARANEQYF. This chain joins TRBV28 and TRBJ2-7; D possibly corresponds to TRBD1 (5 bases). Trimming took off 7 bases at V and 5 bases at J, with 15 bases between the two ends. CDR3 length: 13 residues. Germline CDR1 reads MDHEN; CDR2 reads SYDVKM.

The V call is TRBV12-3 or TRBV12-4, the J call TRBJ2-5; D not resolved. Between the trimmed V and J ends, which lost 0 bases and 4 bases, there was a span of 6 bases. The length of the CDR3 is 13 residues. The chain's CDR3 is CASSLARAETQYF. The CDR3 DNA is TGTGCCAGCAGTTTAGCGAGAGCAGAGACCCAGTACTTC.

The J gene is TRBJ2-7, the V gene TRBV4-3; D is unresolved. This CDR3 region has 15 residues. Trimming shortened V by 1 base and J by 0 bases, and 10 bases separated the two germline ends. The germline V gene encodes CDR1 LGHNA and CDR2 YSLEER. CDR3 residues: CASSQGLLSSYEQYF. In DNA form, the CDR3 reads TGCGCCAGCAGCCAAGGGCTTTTGAGCTCCTACGAGCAGTACTTC.

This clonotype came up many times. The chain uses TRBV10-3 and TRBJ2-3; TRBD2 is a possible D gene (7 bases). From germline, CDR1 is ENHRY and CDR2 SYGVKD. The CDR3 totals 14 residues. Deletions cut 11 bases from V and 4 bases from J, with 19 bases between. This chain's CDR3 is CASGGGRGPDTQYF. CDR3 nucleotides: TGTGCCTCAGGCGGGGGCCGGGGTCCAGATACGCAGTATTTT.

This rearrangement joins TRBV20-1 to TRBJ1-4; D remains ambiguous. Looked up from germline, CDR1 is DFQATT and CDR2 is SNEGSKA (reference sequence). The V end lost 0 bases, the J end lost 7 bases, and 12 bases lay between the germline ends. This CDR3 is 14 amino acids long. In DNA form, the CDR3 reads TGCAGTGCTAGAGATACCTACAAGGGTGAAAAACTGTTTTTT. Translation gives CSARDTYKGEKLFF.

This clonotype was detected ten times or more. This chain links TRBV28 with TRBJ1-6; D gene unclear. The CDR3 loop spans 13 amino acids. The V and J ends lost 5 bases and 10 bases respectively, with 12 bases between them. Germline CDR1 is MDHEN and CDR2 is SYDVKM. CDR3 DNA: TGTGCCAGCAGTCGGGTAGGACGCTCACCCCTCCACTTT. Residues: CASSRVGRSPLHF.

CDR3 DNA: TGTGCCACCAGCAGGGCAGGAACAGATACGCAGTATTTT. It codes for CATSRAGTDTQYF. The J gene is TRBJ2-3, the V gene TRBV15, with no clear D. CDR3 length equals 13 residues. V lost 3 bases to trimming and J lost 3 bases, with 7 bases between them. CDR1 LNHNV and CDR2 YYDKDF come from the germline V gene (reference sequence).

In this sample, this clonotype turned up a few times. The CDR3 region has the DNA TGTGCCAGCAGCGCCGGGGCGCGGCTGATCTCCTACGAGCAGTACTTC. Its translation is CASSAGARLISYEQYF. The rearrangement uses TRBV7-2 and TRBJ2-7; either TRBD1 or TRBD2 may fit D (5 bases each). The CDR3 extends over 16 amino acids. The germline V gene has CDR1 SGHTA and CDR2 FQGNSA. V gave up 5 bases and J gave up 0 bases, with 17 bases separating them.

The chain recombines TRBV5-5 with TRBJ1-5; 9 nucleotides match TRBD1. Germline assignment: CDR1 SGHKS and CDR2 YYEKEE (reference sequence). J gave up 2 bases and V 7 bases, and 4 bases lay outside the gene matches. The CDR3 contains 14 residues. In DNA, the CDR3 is TGTGCCAGCGGCCGGACAGGGGGCAATCAGCCCCAGCATTTT. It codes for CASGRTGGNQPQHF.

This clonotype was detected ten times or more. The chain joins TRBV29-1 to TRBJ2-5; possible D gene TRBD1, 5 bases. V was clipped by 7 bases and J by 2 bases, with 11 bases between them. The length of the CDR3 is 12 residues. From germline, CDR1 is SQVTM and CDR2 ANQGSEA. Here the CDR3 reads CSGARAQETQYF. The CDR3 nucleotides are TGCAGCGGGGCCAGGGCGCAAGAGACCCAGTACTTC.

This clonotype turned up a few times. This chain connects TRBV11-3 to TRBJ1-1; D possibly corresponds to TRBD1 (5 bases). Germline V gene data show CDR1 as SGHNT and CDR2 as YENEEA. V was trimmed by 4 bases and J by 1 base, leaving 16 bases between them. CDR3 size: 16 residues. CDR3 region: CASSWDAGGGNTEAFF. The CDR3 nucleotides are TGTGCCAGCAGCTGGGATGCGGGGGGAGGGAACACTGAAGCTTTCTTT.

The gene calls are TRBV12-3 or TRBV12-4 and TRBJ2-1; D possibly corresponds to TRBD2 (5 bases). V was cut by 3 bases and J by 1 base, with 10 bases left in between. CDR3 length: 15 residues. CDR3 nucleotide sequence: TGTGCCAGCAGTTTTGGGGAGTTGTCCTACAATGAGCAGTTCTTC. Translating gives CASSFGELSYNEQFF.